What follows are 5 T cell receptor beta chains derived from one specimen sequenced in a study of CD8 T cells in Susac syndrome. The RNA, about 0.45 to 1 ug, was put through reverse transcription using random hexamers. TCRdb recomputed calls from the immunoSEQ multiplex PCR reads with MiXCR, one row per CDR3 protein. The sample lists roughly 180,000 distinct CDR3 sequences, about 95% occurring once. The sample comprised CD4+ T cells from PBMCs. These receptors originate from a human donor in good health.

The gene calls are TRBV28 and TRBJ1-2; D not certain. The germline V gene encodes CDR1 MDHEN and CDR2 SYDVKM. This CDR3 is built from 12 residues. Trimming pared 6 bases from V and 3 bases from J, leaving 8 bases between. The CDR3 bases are TGTGCCAGCAGGACCGGACACTATGGCTACACCTTC. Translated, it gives CASRTGHYGYTF.

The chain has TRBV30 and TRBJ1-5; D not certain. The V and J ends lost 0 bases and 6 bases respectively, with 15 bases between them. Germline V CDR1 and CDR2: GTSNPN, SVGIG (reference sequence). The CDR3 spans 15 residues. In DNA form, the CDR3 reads TGTGCCTGGAGTGTACTTGGTCAAGGGTCTCAGCCCCAGCATTTT. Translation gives CAWSVLGQGSQPQHF.

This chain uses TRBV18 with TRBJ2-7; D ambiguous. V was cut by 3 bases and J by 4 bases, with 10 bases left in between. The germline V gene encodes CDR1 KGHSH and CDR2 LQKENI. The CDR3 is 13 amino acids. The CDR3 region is CASSPVTLYEQYF. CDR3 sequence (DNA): TGTGCCAGCTCACCGGTGACACTTTACGAGCAGTACTTC. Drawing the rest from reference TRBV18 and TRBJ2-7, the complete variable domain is NAGVMQNPRHLVRRRGQEARLRCSPMKGHSHVYWYRQLPEEGLKFMVYLQKENIIDESGMPKERFSAEFPKEGPSILRIQQVVRGDSAAYFCASSPVTLYEQYFGPGTRLTVT.

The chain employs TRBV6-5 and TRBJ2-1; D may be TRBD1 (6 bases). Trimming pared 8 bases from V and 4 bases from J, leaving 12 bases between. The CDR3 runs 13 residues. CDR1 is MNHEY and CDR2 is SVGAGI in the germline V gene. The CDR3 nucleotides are TGTGCCAGCGGAAGGACAGAGTACAATGAGCAGTTCTTC. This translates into CASGRTEYNEQFF.

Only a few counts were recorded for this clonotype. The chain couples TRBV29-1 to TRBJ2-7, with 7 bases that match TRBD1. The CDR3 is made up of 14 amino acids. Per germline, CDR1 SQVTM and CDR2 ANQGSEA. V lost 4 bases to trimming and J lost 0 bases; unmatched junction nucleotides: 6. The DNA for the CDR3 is TGCAGCGTTGGATGGGACAGCGTCTCCTACGAGCAGTACTTC. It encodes CSVGWDSVSYEQYF.